These 16 T cell receptor beta chains were sequenced from one sample in a study of blood T cells in healthy people across ages. A second roughly 6 to 11 cycle PCR used barcoded and J-beta primers. TCRdb re-analysed the 5' RACE reads in MiXCR, keeping a single row per CDR3 protein. The table has about 680,000 distinct CDR3 sequences, 45% to 50% seen once. Sequencing input: blood. These receptors were collected from a woman aged 55 to 70 in good health.

The chain has TRBV6-5 and TRBJ2-1; tentative D call: TRBD1 (6 bases). The CDR3 spans 17 residues. The germline V gene has CDR1 MNHEY and CDR2 SVGAGI. The V gene lost 2 bases and the J gene lost 6 bases, with 20 bases spanning the gap. The chain's CDR3 is CASSYEYRVTRRNEQFF. The CDR3 DNA is TGTGCCAGCAGTTACGAGTACAGGGTTACTAGACGCAATGAGCAGTTCTTC.

This clonotype was counted only a few times. V and J are TRBV20-1 and TRBJ1-2; perhaps TRBD1 as D (5 bases). This CDR3 has 13 amino acids. From germline, CDR1 is DFQATT and CDR2 SNEGSKA (reference sequence). The V end was cut by 0 bases, the J end by 8 bases, with 13 bases between. As DNA, the CDR3 is TGCAGTGCTAGAGATAGAGGGGCAGGCGGCTACACCTTC. Its protein product is CSARDRGAGGYTF.

This clonotype occurred once. The rearrangement joins TRBV5-1 to TRBJ1-4, with D perhaps TRBD1 (5 bases). V dropped 4 bases and J dropped 5 bases, with 12 bases sitting between them. This CDR3 comprises 14 residues. Germline lookup yields CDR1 SGHRS and CDR2 YFSETQ. The CDR3 reads CASSIGTANEKLFF. CDR3 DNA: TGCGCCAGCAGCATCGGGACGGCAAATGAAAAACTGTTTTTT.

V usage is TRBV2 and J usage is TRBJ1-4; 8 positions agree with TRBD1. V lost 8 bases to trimming and J lost 0 bases; unmatched junction nucleotides: 8. The CDR3 contains 16 residues. Germline CDR1 and CDR2: SNHLY and FYNNEI. The CDR3 spells CASSPGQASTNEKLFF. CDR3 in DNA: TGTGCCAGCTCCCCGGGACAGGCCTCAACTAATGAAAAACTGTTTTTT.

The chain employs TRBV20-1 and TRBJ1-3; D is perhaps TRBD1 (5 bases). The germline V gene encodes CDR1 DFQATT and CDR2 SNEGSKA (reference sequence). The germline V and J ends were trimmed by 3 bases and 4 bases, with 13 bases remaining between them. CDR3 length: 14 amino acids. CDR3: CSARDGTGGNTIYF. The DNA for the CDR3 is TGCAGTGCTAGGGACGGGACGGGGGGAAACACCATATATTTT.

This chain uses TRBV5-1 with TRBJ1-1, with 9 nucleotides matching TRBD1. CDR1 is SGHRS, CDR2 YFSETQ, per germline. There are 15 residues in the CDR3. After removal of 0 bases from V and 4 bases from J, the junction contained 4 bases not matched to a gene. The CDR3 region is CASSLVTGGITEAFF. The CDR3 nucleotides are TGCGCCAGCAGCTTGGTTACAGGGGGCATCACTGAAGCTTTCTTT. Based on the CDR3 plus reference TRBV5-1 and TRBJ1-1, the full variable domain is KAGVTQTPRYLIKTRGQQVTLSCSPISGHRSVSWYQQTPGQGLQFLFEYFSETQRNKGNFPGRFSGRQFSNSRSEMNVSTLELGDSALYLCASSLVTGGITEAFFGQGTRLTVV.

This chain uses TRBV7-2 with TRBJ2-4, with 10 bases aligning to TRBD2. Judging by the DNA end, TRBJ2-7 fits better; the J call may be wrong. CDR3 size: 14 residues. Looked up from germline, CDR1 is SGHTA and CDR2 is FQGNSA. CDR3 nucleotide sequence: TGTGCCAGCAGCTTAGTAGCGGGAGGTGGCGAGCAGTACTTC. This sequence encodes CASSLVAGGGEQYF.

The rearrangement joins TRBV7-2 to TRBJ2-7; TRBD1 might be the D (6 bases). V was trimmed by 5 bases and J by 7 bases, leaving 24 bases between them. Germline CDR1 reads SGHTA; CDR2 reads FQGNSA. The CDR3 extends over 16 amino acids. Here the CDR3 reads CASSQSIGGPSFEQYF. DNA for the CDR3: TGTGCCAGCAGCCAATCCATAGGGGGTCCTTCGTTTGAGCAGTACTTC.

V gene TRBV3-1 combines with J gene TRBJ2-2, with 9 bases fitting TRBD2. Germline V gene sequence: CDR1 LGHDT, CDR2 YNNKEL (reference sequence). Unmatched junction bases numbered 8, after V lost 2 bases and J lost 7 bases. The CDR3 is made up of 16 amino acids. In nucleotides, the CDR3 is TGTGCCAGCAGCCAAACTAGCGGGCCCTTGGGCGGGGAGCTGTTTTTT. Encoded protein: CASSQTSGPLGGELFF. Variable domain in full (rest from reference TRBV3-1 and TRBJ2-2): DTAVSQTPKYLVTQMGNDKSIKCEQNLGHDTMYWYKQDSKKFLKIMFSYNNKELIINETVPNRFSPKSPDKAHLNLHINSLELGDSAVYFCASSQTSGPLGGELFFGEGSRLTVL.

This clonotype occurred a few times. The chain has TRBV3-1 and TRBJ2-7; D tentatively fits TRBD1 or TRBD2 (5 bases each). Germline assignment: CDR1 LGHDT and CDR2 YNNKEL (reference sequence). Trimming took off 0 bases at V and 8 bases at J, with 8 bases between the two ends. The CDR3 length is 12 residues. CDR3 in DNA: TGTGCCAGCAGCCAAGATCCGGGACAGCAGTACTTC. As protein: CASSQDPGQQYF.

V usage is TRBV7-8 and J usage is TRBJ2-3; 8 bases agree with TRBD2. The CDR3 extends over 14 amino acids. Germline V lookup: CDR1 SGHVS, CDR2 FQNEAQ. After removal of 5 bases from V and 4 bases from J, the junction contained 5 bases not matched to a gene. CDR3: CASSPGGLADTQYF. The CDR3 DNA is TGTGCCAGCAGCCCGGGGGGGTTGGCAGATACGCAGTATTTT.

CDR3 DNA: TGTGCCAGCAGTTATGACTGGAACACTGAAGCTTTCTTT. This gives the protein CASSYDWNTEAFF. The rearrangement links TRBV7-6 to TRBJ1-1; D gene ambiguous. Germline CDR1 and CDR2: SGHVS and FNYEAQ. The V gene lost 6 bases and the J gene lost 1 base, with 9 bases spanning the gap. The CDR3 has 13 amino acids.

This clonotype occurred a few times. At one end, the junction sequence differs from germline, possibly due to a read error. J is TRBJ2-3 and V is TRBV5-8; no firm D call. Germline-derived CDR1 and CDR2 are SGHTS and YDEGEE. The length of the CDR3 is 17 residues. The CDR3 sequence: CASSFTRRTIKADTQYF. As DNA, the CDR3 is TGTGCCAGCAGCTTCACCCGTAGAACGATAAAAGCAGATACGCAGTATTTC.

The V gene is TRBV7-2, the J gene TRBJ2-7; either TRBD1 or TRBD2 may fit D (6 bases each). CDR1 is SGHTA and CDR2 is FQGNSA in the germline V gene. The CDR3 spans 15 residues. V lost 1 base to trimming and J lost 3 bases, with 13 bases between them. The CDR3 protein is CASSLGSGQSYEQYF. The CDR3 DNA reads as TGTGCCAGCAGCTTAGGTAGCGGACAGAGCTACGAGCAGTACTTC.

This clonotype was counted a single time. The chain employs TRBV24-1 and TRBJ2-7; the D gene is possibly TRBD1 (5 bases). The J call is in doubt because the DNA end fits TRBJ2-5 better. The CDR3 has 15 residues. In germline, CDR1 is KGHDR, CDR2 SFDVKD. The CDR3: CATSDLQSGRETQYF. The CDR3 nucleotides are TGTGCCACCAGTGATTTGCAGTCAGGGCGAGAGACCCAGTACTTC.

The sample holds a few counts of this clonotype. The chain combines TRBV9 with TRBJ2-1; possible D gene TRBD2, 7 bases. Trimming left V 4 bases short and J 6 bases short, with 17 bases between. Germline-derived CDR1 and CDR2 are SGDLS and YYNGEE. This CDR3 region has 15 residues. CDR3 region: CASSLLEGGGNEQFF. The CDR3 DNA sequence: TGTGCCAGCAGCCTACTGGAGGGAGGGGGCAATGAGCAGTTCTTC.